One TCR beta chain is described in this entry. Antigen unknown. The PCR employed 60 Vbeta primers together with 13 Jbeta primers. The assay was immunoSEQ multiplex PCR, and TCRdb's table has in-frame clones only and misses some. The table has about 180,000 clones, roughly 78% seen once. The CDR3 is 16 amino acids. CDR1 is MGHRA and CDR2 is YSYEKL in the germline V gene. With V trimmed by 4 bases and J by 4 bases, 12 bases remained unmatched. These data come from a study of cytomegalovirus exposure and HLA in healthy donors. Study observations and caveats: One cluster of highly shared sequence variants probably arose as a sequencing artifact. Researchers had no immune exposure information except CMV serostatus available. Published work reported that the classifier diagnosed cytomegalovirus status with high specificity and sensitivity.

The sequenced sample was PBMCs. The chain uses TRBV4-1 and TRBJ2-5; 7 bases match TRBD1. The TCR comes from a woman in her twenties or thirties in good health and CMV-seronegative. The CDR3 is CASSLEDRVGRETQYF. CDR3 DNA sequence: TGCGCCAGCAGCCTCGAAGACAGGGTTGGGCGAGAGACCCAGTACTTC.